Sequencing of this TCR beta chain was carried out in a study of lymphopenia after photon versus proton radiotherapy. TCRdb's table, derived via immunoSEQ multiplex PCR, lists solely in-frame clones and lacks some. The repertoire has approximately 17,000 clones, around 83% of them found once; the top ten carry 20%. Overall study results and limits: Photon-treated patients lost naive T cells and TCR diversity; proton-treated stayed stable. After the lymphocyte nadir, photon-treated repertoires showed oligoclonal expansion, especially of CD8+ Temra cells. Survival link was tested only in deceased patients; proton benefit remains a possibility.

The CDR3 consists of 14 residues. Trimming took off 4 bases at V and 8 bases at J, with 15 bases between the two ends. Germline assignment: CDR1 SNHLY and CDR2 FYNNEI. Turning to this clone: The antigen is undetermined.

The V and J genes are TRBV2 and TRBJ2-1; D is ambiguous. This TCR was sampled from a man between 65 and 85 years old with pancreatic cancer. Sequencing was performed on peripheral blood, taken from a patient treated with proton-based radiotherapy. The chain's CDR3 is CASSGQAKLDEQFF. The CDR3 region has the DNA TGTGCCAGCAGTGGTCAGGCCAAGCTGGATGAGCAGTTCTTC. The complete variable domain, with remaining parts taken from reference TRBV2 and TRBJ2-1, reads EPEVTQTPSHQVTQMGQEVILRCVPISNHLYFYWYRQILGQKVEFLVSFYNNEISEKSEIFDDQFSVERPDGSNFTLKIRSTKLEDSAMYFCASSGQAKLDEQFFGPGTRLTVL.